These 25 T cell receptor beta chains originate from one sample sequenced in a study of T-cell memory formation after mild COVID-19. TCRdb re-derived calls from the 5' RACE reads in MiXCR, one entry per CDR3 protein. This table has approximately 60,000 distinct CDR3 sequences, 9.3% appearing once. Source material: PBMCs or a T cell subset sorted from them (not recorded which). All receptors derive from a young man who had mild COVID-19 (a few samples of this study predate the infection). Cell type and time point are not known.

In its sample, this clonotype was seen a few times. V is TRBV7-9 and J is TRBJ1-2, with D unresolved. V was pared by 3 bases and J by 10 bases, with 18 bases between. Germline CDR1 is SEHNR and CDR2 is FQNEAQ (reference sequence). CDR3 length equals 14 residues. This CDR3 reads CASSLLVVTEDYTF. CDR3 nucleotides: TGTGCCAGCAGCTTGTTAGTCGTCACTGAGGACTACACCTTC.

There are a few counts of this clonotype. The genes are TRBV19 and TRBJ1-6, with D uncertain. CDR1 and CDR2 from the germline V gene are LNHDA and SQIVND (reference sequence). V gave up 6 bases and J gave up 3 bases, with 9 bases separating them. This CDR3 is built from 14 residues. Here the CDR3 DNA reads TGTGCCAGTAGAACTGATAGCTATAATTCACCCCTCCACTTT. As protein: CASRTDSYNSPLHF. The full variable domain, with the rest looked up from reference TRBV19 and TRBJ1-6, is DGGITQSPKYLFRKEGQNVTLSCEQNLNHDAMYWYRQDPGQGLRLIYYSQIVNDFQKGDIAEGYSVSREKKESFPLTVTSAQKNPTAFYLCASRTDSYNSPLHFGNGTRLTVT.

This clonotype was seen only a few times. This chain links TRBV12-3 or TRBV12-4 with TRBJ1-5; D gene uncertain. Trimming pared 5 bases from V and 5 bases from J, leaving 7 bases between. CDR3 length: 12 amino acids. CDR3 sequence: CASSPFDQPQHF. CDR3 bases: TGTGCCAGCAGTCCTTTCGATCAGCCCCAGCATTTT.

The chain has TRBV25-1 and TRBJ2-5, with D perhaps being TRBD1 or TRBD2 (5 bases each). This CDR3 has 13 residues. The V gene's germline CDR1 is MGHDK and CDR2 SYGVNS. V dropped 7 bases and J dropped 7 bases, with 16 bases sitting between them. The CDR3 protein is CASIRQGGGTQYF. The CDR3 bases are TGTGCCAGCATCCGGCAGGGTGGAGGGACCCAGTACTTC.

The chain is built from TRBV7-2 and TRBJ2-3; no reliable D call. V lost 7 bases, J lost 2 bases, and 7 bases lay in between. Germline CDR1 is SGHTA and CDR2 is FQGNSA. The CDR3 covers 12 residues. The CDR3 sequence is CASTAVTDTQYF. CDR3 nucleotide sequence: TGTGCCAGCACCGCTGTCACAGATACGCAGTATTTT.

V and J are TRBV7-9 and TRBJ1-1; a possible D gene is TRBD1 (5 bases). Germline V CDR1 and CDR2: SEHNR, FQNEAQ (reference sequence). The V end lost 3 bases, the J end lost 5 bases, and 10 bases lay between the germline ends. The CDR3 has 13 residues. The CDR3 region has the DNA TGTGCCAGCAGCTTTGTGGGGGAGACTGAAGCTTTCTTT. Its translation: CASSFVGETEAFF. Looking up the rest from reference TRBV7-9 and TRBJ1-1 gives the full variable domain: DTGVSQNPRHKITKRGQNVTFRCDPISEHNRLYWYRQTLGQGPEFLTYFQNEAQLEKSRLLSDRFSAERPKGSFSTLEIQRTEQGDSAMYLCASSFVGETEAFFGQGTRLTVV.

V is TRBV6-2 or TRBV6-3 and J is TRBJ1-6, with unresolved D. CDR1 is MNHEY, CDR2 SVGEGT, per germline. This CDR3 has 13 amino acids. Trimming removed 4 bases from V and 8 bases from J, with 9 bases in between. CDR3 amino acids: CASSFYLDSPLHF. CDR3 sequence (DNA): TGTGCCAGCAGTTTTTACCTTGATTCACCCCTCCACTTT.

This clonotype came up a few times. This rearrangement joins TRBV5-4 to TRBJ2-1, with D perhaps given as TRBD1 or TRBD2 (5 bases each). CDR3 size: 15 residues. V was shortened by 4 bases and J by 0 bases, with 11 bases between the two germline ends. CDR1 SGHNT and CDR2 YYREEE come from the germline V gene (reference sequence). CDR3 in DNA: TGTGCCAGCAGCCTCGGGACCGGCTCCTACAATGAGCAGTTCTTC. This encodes CASSLGTGSYNEQFF.

In its sample, this clonotype was seen a few times. The CDR3 loop is CASSPRRGDEAFF. CDR3 DNA: TGCGCCAGCAGCCCTCGACGTGGGGATGAAGCTTTCTTT. This chain uses TRBV4-3 with TRBJ1-1; D uncertain. V was shortened by 4 bases and J by 7 bases, with 13 bases between the two germline ends. CDR1 and CDR2 (germline): LGHNA, YSLEER. The CDR3 extends over 13 amino acids.

This clonotype appeared a few times. V usage is TRBV4-3 and J usage is TRBJ2-7; 11 bases map to TRBD1. The CDR3 runs to 16 residues. V lost 3 bases to trimming and J lost 4 bases; unmatched junction nucleotides: 8. Germline values: CDR1 LGHNA, CDR2 YSLEER. CDR3 nucleotide sequence: TGCGCCAGCAGCCAGGTCCCGGGACAGGGGGTTTACGAGCAGTACTTC. This translates into CASSQVPGQGVYEQYF.

This rearrangement joins TRBV5-6 to TRBJ2-3; 9 bases fit TRBD2. CDR1 SGHDT and CDR2 YYEEEE come from the germline V gene. The CDR3 spans 20 residues. J was trimmed by 2 bases and V by 7 bases; bases with no gene match: 23. The CDR3 protein is CASGGLASLVSWTDTDTQYF. The CDR3 bases are TGTGCCAGCGGGGGACTAGCCTCGTTGGTATCTTGGACTGACACAGATACGCAGTATTTT.

Many counts were recorded for this clonotype. CDR3 residues: CASSLAYTSGGSDTQYF. CDR3 bases: TGCGCCAGCAGCTTGGCCTATACTAGCGGGGGGTCAGATACGCAGTATTTT. The V gene is TRBV5-1, the J gene TRBJ2-3; 12 bases are shared with TRBD2. This CDR3 is 17 amino acids long. Germline lookup yields CDR1 SGHRS and CDR2 YFSETQ. Trimming at V came to 0 bases and at J to 4 bases, leaving 6 bases not matched to a gene.

This clonotype occurred many times. The genes are TRBV10-2 and TRBJ1-1, with TRBD1 as a possible D gene (6 bases). The CDR3 runs 14 residues. The V end was cut by 3 bases, the J end by 5 bases, with 13 bases between. Germline V lookup: CDR1 WSHSY, CDR2 SAAADI. CDR3 bases: TGCGCCAGCAGTGACTACCAGGGGTGGACTGAAGCTTTCTTT. Translation: CASSDYQGWTEAFF.

This chain joins TRBV7-9 and TRBJ1-1; unclear D gene. With 0 bases removed from V and 1 base from J, the gap between germline ends came to 6 bases. The CDR3 length is 14 residues. Germline assignment: CDR1 SEHNR and CDR2 FQNEAQ (reference sequence). The CDR3 nucleotides read TGTGCCAGCAGCTTAGCTATGGCGAACACTGAAGCTTTCTTT. Residues: CASSLAMANTEAFF.

J is TRBJ1-6 and V is TRBV18; TRBD1 agrees at 9 bases. J was trimmed by 10 bases and V by 8 bases; bases with no gene match: 9. CDR3 length: 14 residues. The germline V gene has CDR1 KGHSH and CDR2 LQKENI. CDR3 amino acids: CASEGGTGQSPLHF. As DNA, the CDR3 is TGTGCCAGCGAAGGAGGGACAGGGCAATCACCCCTCCACTTT. The full variable domain, rest sourced from reference TRBV18 and TRBJ1-6, is NAGVMQNPRHLVRRRGQEARLRCSPMKGHSHVYWYRQLPEEGLKFMVYLQKENIIDESGMPKERFSAEFPKEGPSILRIQQVVRGDSAAYFCASEGGTGQSPLHFGNGTRLTVT.

In its sample, this clonotype was seen many times. The V and J genes are TRBV20-1 and TRBJ2-7, with 12 positions matching TRBD2. From germline, CDR1 is DFQATT and CDR2 SNEGSKA (reference sequence). The length of the CDR3 is 14 residues. V dropped 5 bases and J dropped 3; count of bases not matched to a gene: 5. CDR3 in amino acids: CSAETSGGYYEQYV. The DNA of the CDR3 is TGCAGTGCTGAGACTAGCGGGGGCTACTACGAGCAGTACGTC.

This clonotype was recorded a few times. The CDR3 DNA is TGTGCCAGCAGCTTACGACACGACTATAATTCACCCCTCCACTTT. This gives the protein CASSLRHDYNSPLHF. The rearrangement links TRBV7-8 to TRBJ1-6; D not resolved. The CDR3 runs 15 residues. Germline lookup yields CDR1 SGHVS and CDR2 FQNEAQ. The V end lost 2 bases, the J end lost 3 bases, and 8 bases lay between the germline ends.

This clonotype showed up many times. The V call is TRBV12-3 or TRBV12-4, the J call TRBJ2-1; maybe TRBD2 (5 bases). The CDR3 is made up of 13 amino acids. V shed 8 bases and J shed 7 bases, with 15 bases lying between them. The CDR3 protein is CASVRAMRNEQFF. The CDR3, as DNA: TGTGCCAGCGTGAGGGCCATGCGAAATGAGCAGTTCTTC.

This clonotype came up a few times. The rearrangement joins TRBV4-1 to TRBJ2-3; no firm D call. Trimming pared 4 bases from V and 3 bases from J, leaving 11 bases between. The CDR3 length is 14 residues. CDR1 MGHRA and CDR2 YSYEKL come from the germline V gene. CDR3 DNA: TGCGCCAGCAGCCGCCTCATGCGGACAGATACGCAGTATTTT. As protein: CASSRLMRTDTQYF.

This chain links TRBV12-3 or TRBV12-4 with TRBJ1-2; 7 nucleotides line up with TRBD1. The CDR3 runs to 14 residues. Losses at the gene ends were 6 bases for V and 3 bases for J; bases not matched to a gene: 7. The CDR3 reads CASRGGQLDYGYTF. The CDR3 DNA follows: TGTGCCAGCAGAGGGGGACAGCTAGACTATGGCTACACCTTC.

The rearrangement links TRBV29-1 to TRBJ1-2; the D is unclear. The CDR3 is made up of 14 amino acids. Trimming left V 0 bases short and J 2 bases short, with 10 bases between. Germline V gene sequence: CDR1 SQVTM, CDR2 ANQGSEA. The CDR3 protein is CSVEEGGANYGYTF. The CDR3 nucleotides are TGCAGCGTTGAAGAAGGCGGTGCCAACTATGGCTACACCTTC.

This clonotype has more than one count but fewer than ten. The chain couples TRBV5-1 to TRBJ2-3; maybe TRBD2 (5 bases). This CDR3 has 16 residues. CDR1 and CDR2 (germline): SGHRS, YFSETQ. V was trimmed by 1 base and J by 0 bases, leaving 12 bases between them. The CDR3 here is CASSLSPGTSTDTQYF. DNA for the CDR3: TGCGCCAGCAGCTTGAGCCCGGGAACTAGCACAGATACGCAGTATTTT.

The chain is built from TRBV3-1 and TRBJ1-6, with no clear D. The CDR3 sequence is 14 residues long. The V end was cut by 0 bases, the J end by 14 bases, with 14 bases between. CDR1 and CDR2 (germline): LGHDT, YNNKEL (reference sequence). The CDR3 DNA sequence: TGTGCCAGCAGCCAAGAGGATGGGCTTGAGGCCCTCCACTTT. This translates into CASSQEDGLEALHF.

The chain couples TRBV7-2 to TRBJ2-3; D gene uncertain. CDR1 and CDR2 (germline): SGHTA, FQGNSA. The CDR3 extends over 15 amino acids. V was cut by 5 bases and J by 0 bases, with 12 bases left in between. The CDR3 sequence: CASSREYLSTDTQYF. The CDR3 region has the DNA TGTGCCAGCAGCCGAGAATACCTCAGCACAGATACGCAGTATTTT.

There are a few counts of this clonotype. The V and J genes are TRBV18 and TRBJ1-1; D is ambiguous. The length of the CDR3 is 14 residues. The germline CDR1 and CDR2 sequences are KGHSH and LQKENI. V was pared by 4 bases and J by 0 bases, with 9 bases between. CDR3: CASSLDTLNTEAFF. Here the CDR3 DNA reads TGTGCCAGCTCACTCGACACCCTGAACACTGAAGCTTTCTTT.